This TCR beta chain was sequenced during a study of T cell responses to AZD1222 COVID-19 vaccine. Study conclusions and caveats: Donor demographics were predominantly white British with a female majority; clonal diversity may be underestimated.

Per germline, CDR1 SGHRS and CDR2 YFSETQ. The CDR3 is made up of 17 amino acids. The ends lost 2 bases at V and 1 base at J; junction bases unmatched: 6. Profiled with immunoSEQ multiplex PCR; TCRdb holds only in-frame clones, not every one. The data contain around 30,000 clones, more than 85% of them singletons. This clone appeared once. What it binds is not known. The sample in question was peripheral blood, obtained on day 0 of AZD1222 vaccination. The sequence derives from an adult in good health. The rearrangement links TRBV5-1 to TRBJ2-6, with TRBD1 matching over 7 bases. The CDR3 protein is CASSFTGARSGANVLTF. CDR3 in DNA: TGCGCCAGCAGCTTCACAGGGGCGAGGTCTGGGGCCAACGTCCTGACTTTC. Full variable domain (outside the CDR3, taken from reference TRBV5-1 and TRBJ2-6): KAGVTQTPRYLIKTRGQQVTLSCSPISGHRSVSWYQQTPGQGLQFLFEYFSETQRNKGNFPGRFSGRQFSNSRSEMNVSTLELGDSALYLCASSFTGARSGANVLTFGAGSRLTVL.